This T cell receptor (beta chain) comes out of a study of T cells in localized non-small cell lung cancer. Germline assignment: CDR1 SGHNT and CDR2 YENEEA. This CDR3 comprises 17 residues. Trimming left V 3 bases short and J 5 bases short, with 21 bases between. Using immunoSEQ multiplex PCR, the repertoire was profiled, and TCRdb retains in-frame clones only, with some absent. The profile shows thousands of clones, roughly three fifths of them singletons. Comment on this clone: What it binds is not known.

Study results and caveats: Since sequencing was restricted to only one region of the tumor, intratumor heterogeneity remains a possibility. Adjacent uninvolved lung tissue had the highest T cell clonality, exceeding tumor.

The input for sequencing was lymph node tissue, taken before any cancer treatment. The V and J genes are TRBV11-3 and TRBJ2-3; TRBD2 is a possible D gene (5 bases). This clonotype was sampled from an older male donor with stage I squamous cell lung carcinoma. In DNA, the CDR3 is TGTGCCAGCAGCTTGGTGGTTGCGCCGGGCGGAGGAGATACGCAGTATTTT. This codes for CASSLVVAPGGGDTQYF.